The 17 T cell receptor beta chains below come from one sample, sequenced in a study of blood T cell repertoires in COVID-19. Some clones are missing from TCRdb's copy, which holds only in-frame ones; the method was immunoSEQ multiplex PCR. This repertoire shows some 360,000 clones, roughly 90% found once; its top ten account for approximately 4.1%. Material for sequencing was peripheral blood. All receptors come from a woman aged 55-70 years with COVID-19, enrolled during active disease.

This clone was recorded once. This chain joins TRBV15 and TRBJ1-1, with D possibly being TRBD1 (6 bases). Germline values: CDR1 LNHNV, CDR2 YYDKDF (reference sequence). The V gene lost 0 bases and the J gene lost 12 bases, with 14 bases spanning the gap. The CDR3 is 13 amino acids. CDR3 coding DNA: TGTGCCACCAGCAGAGAAAAACAGGGCGTGACTTTCTTT. It codes for CATSREKQGVTFF.

In its sample, this clone was seen once. The chain links TRBV6-5 to TRBJ1-4, with 8 bases aligning to TRBD1. Looked up from germline, CDR1 is MNHEY and CDR2 is SVGAGI. The CDR3 is made up of 15 amino acids. Trimming at V came to 6 bases and at J to 10 bases, leaving 13 bases not matched to a gene. The CDR3 coding sequence is TGTGCCAGCAGCAGCGGGGCAGGGGGCCTAGGAAAACTGTTTTTT. Translating it yields CASSSGAGGLGKLFF.

This clone was detected a few times. The chain employs TRBV7-9 and TRBJ1-6; D remains unclear. The CDR3 has 13 amino acids. Germline CDR1 reads SEHNR; CDR2 reads FQNEAQ (reference sequence). Trimming left V 2 bases short and J 6 bases short, with 5 bases between. CDR3 amino acids: CASSLLVNSPLHF. Here the CDR3 DNA reads TGTGCCAGCAGCTTATTAGTTAATTCACCCCTCCACTTT. Together with reference TRBV7-9 and TRBJ1-6, the CDR3 gives the full variable domain: DTGVSQNPRHKITKRGQNVTFRCDPISEHNRLYWYRQTLGQGPEFLTYFQNEAQLEKSRLLSDRFSAERPKGSFSTLEIQRTEQGDSAMYLCASSLLVNSPLHFGNGTRLTVT.

This chain links TRBV2 with TRBJ2-5, with D hard to call. This CDR3 is 15 amino acids long. Germline CDR1 and CDR2: SNHLY and FYNNEI. The germline V and J ends were trimmed by 5 bases and 2 bases, with 15 bases remaining between them. CDR3 residues: CASSKTQLKQETQYF. The CDR3 DNA reads TGTGCCAGCAGTAAAACTCAATTGAAGCAAGAGACCCAGTACTTC.

Only a few counts were recorded for this clone. The rearrangement links TRBV6-5 to TRBJ2-1, with 10 bases aligning to TRBD2. The trim removed 4 bases at V and 5 bases at J, leaving 8 bases unmatched. The CDR3 is 16 amino acids. Germline V lookup: CDR1 MNHEY, CDR2 SVGAGI. The chain's CDR3 is CASSSTSGRHNNEQFF. The CDR3 DNA is TGTGCCAGCAGTTCGACTAGCGGGCGGCACAACAATGAGCAGTTCTTC.

The CDR3 reads CASSLDRRGETQYF. CDR3 coding DNA: TGTGCCAGCAGCTTGGATAGGAGAGGGGAGACCCAGTACTTC. The V call is TRBV5-6, the J call TRBJ2-5; tentatively, D is TRBD2 (5 bases). This CDR3 comprises 14 residues. Trimming cost V 0 bases and J 5 bases, with 11 bases left between them. Germline CDR1 SGHDT, CDR2 YYEEEE.

The V call is TRBV19, the J call TRBJ1-4, with D perhaps matching TRBD1 (5 bases). Germline-derived CDR1 and CDR2 are LNHDA and SQIVND (reference sequence). Trimming took 3 bases from V and 6 from J, leaving 11 bases between them. The CDR3 totals 14 residues. CDR3 in amino acids: CASSINWGDEKLFF. Written as DNA, the CDR3 is TGTGCCAGTAGTATTAACTGGGGGGATGAAAAACTGTTTTTT.

This clone was seen a single time. This chain joins TRBV30 and TRBJ1-1; D perhaps matches TRBD1 (6 bases). Looked up from germline, CDR1 is GTSNPN and CDR2 is SVGIG (reference sequence). The length of the CDR3 is 15 residues. V was shortened by 3 bases and J by 11 bases, with 25 bases between the two germline ends. The CDR3 is CAWRGRTDLTLKAFF. CDR3 DNA: TGTGCCTGGAGAGGTAGGACAGATCTTACACTGAAGGCTTTCTTT. The whole variable domain, filled in from reference TRBV30 and TRBJ1-1, reads SQTIHQWPATLVQPVGSPLSLECTVEGTSNPNLYWYRQAAGRGLQLLFYSVGIGQISSEVPQNLSASRPQDRQFILSSKKLLLSDSGFYLCAWRGRTDLTLKAFFGQGTRLTVV.

This rearrangement joins TRBV6-5 to TRBJ1-1, with D uncertain. Trimming shortened V by 2 bases and J by 3 bases, and 7 bases separated the two germline ends. The CDR3 loop spans 13 amino acids. Per germline, CDR1 MNHEY and CDR2 SVGAGI. CDR3 sequence reads: CASSYVGDTEAFF. The DNA for the CDR3 is TGTGCCAGCAGTTACGTCGGGGACACTGAAGCTTTCTTT.

This clone was seen ten or more times. This chain connects TRBV5-6 to TRBJ2-7; 13 nucleotides align to TRBD2. Germline V lookup: CDR1 SGHDT, CDR2 YYEEEE. After removal of 4 bases from V and 4 bases from J, the junction contained 5 bases not matched to a gene. This CDR3 is 15 amino acids long. CDR3 sequence reads: CASSPGLAGQYEQYF. For the CDR3, the DNA is TGTGCCAGCAGCCCGGGACTAGCGGGACAATACGAGCAGTACTTC.

The rearrangement uses TRBV2 and TRBJ2-3; 9 bases line up with TRBD1. Germline trimming cut 8 bases from V and 5 bases from J; bases unmatched to any gene: 5. Germline V gene data show CDR1 as SNHLY and CDR2 as FYNNEI. The CDR3 length is 13 residues. The CDR3 loop is CASGRTGVDTQYF. As DNA, the CDR3 is TGTGCCAGCGGGCGGACAGGGGTAGATACGCAGTATTTT.

This chain uses TRBV19 with TRBJ1-1; no clear D gene. V dropped 6 bases and J dropped 1 base, with 9 bases sitting between them. From germline, CDR1 is LNHDA and CDR2 SQIVND (reference sequence). The CDR3 spans 13 residues. The CDR3 sequence is CASSVRANTEAFF. The CDR3 DNA follows: TGTGCCAGTAGCGTGAGGGCGAACACTGAAGCTTTCTTT.

CDR3 nucleotides: TGTGCCAGTAGTTTCCGACAGGAGATTAATGAAAAACTGTTTTTT. Translated, it gives CASSFRQEINEKLFF. This rearrangement joins TRBV19 to TRBJ1-4, with D possibly being TRBD1 (6 bases). The CDR3 covers 15 residues. CDR1 LNHDA and CDR2 SQIVND come from the germline V gene (reference sequence). V was trimmed by 5 bases and J by 4 bases, leaving 14 bases between them.

This rearrangement joins TRBV19 to TRBJ1-3; the match to TRBD1 covers 8 bases. This CDR3 is built from 17 residues. Germline values: CDR1 LNHDA, CDR2 SQIVND (reference sequence). After removal of 4 bases from V and 2 bases from J, the junction contained 10 bases not matched to a gene. The chain's CDR3 is CASSNSVGQATGNTIYF. In nucleotides, the CDR3 is TGTGCCAGTAGTAACTCTGTGGGACAGGCAACTGGAAACACCATATATTTT.

V and J are TRBV7-9 and TRBJ2-7, with 12 positions matching TRBD2. V dropped 5 bases and J dropped 5; count of bases not matched to a gene: 7. Germline loops: CDR1 SEHNR, CDR2 FQNEAQ (reference sequence). The CDR3 consists of 15 residues. The CDR3 bases are TGTGCCAGCAGCCAACCGACTAGCGGGGGCCACGAGCAGTACTTC. Its protein product is CASSQPTSGGHEQYF.

The chain recombines TRBV2 with TRBJ2-3; TRBD1 matches 8 bases. The germline gives CDR1 SNHLY, CDR2 FYNNEI. This CDR3 has 15 amino acids. J lost 4 bases, V lost 4 bases, and 7 bases had no gene match. DNA for the CDR3: TGTGCCAGCAGTGGCGGACAGGGAAGGGCAGATACGCAGTATTTT. It is translated as CASSGGQGRADTQYF.

The genes are TRBV28 and TRBJ1-6, with D possibly being TRBD1 (6 bases). With 3 bases removed from V and 8 bases from J, the gap between germline ends came to 17 bases. This CDR3 has 16 amino acids. CDR1 is MDHEN, CDR2 SYDVKM, per germline. The CDR3 sequence is CASSFVGGARDSPLHF. CDR3 bases: TGTGCCAGCAGTTTTGTTGGGGGGGCGCGTGATTCACCCCTCCACTTT.